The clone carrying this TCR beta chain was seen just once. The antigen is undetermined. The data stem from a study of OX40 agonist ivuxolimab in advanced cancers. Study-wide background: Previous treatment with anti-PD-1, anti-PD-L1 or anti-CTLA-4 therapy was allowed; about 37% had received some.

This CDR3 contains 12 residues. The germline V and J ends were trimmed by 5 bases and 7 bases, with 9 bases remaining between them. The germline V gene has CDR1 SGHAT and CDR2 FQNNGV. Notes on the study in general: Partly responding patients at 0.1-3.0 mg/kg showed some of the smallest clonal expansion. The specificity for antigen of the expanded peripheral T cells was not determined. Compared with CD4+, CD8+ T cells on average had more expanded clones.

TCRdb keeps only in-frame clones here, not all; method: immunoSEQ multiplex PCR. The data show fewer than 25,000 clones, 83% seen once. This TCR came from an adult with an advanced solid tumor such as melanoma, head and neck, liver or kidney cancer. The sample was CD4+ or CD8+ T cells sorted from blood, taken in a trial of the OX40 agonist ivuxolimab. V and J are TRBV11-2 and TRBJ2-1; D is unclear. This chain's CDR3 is CASSIWNNEQFF. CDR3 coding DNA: TGTGCCAGCAGCATATGGAATAATGAGCAGTTCTTC.